A single sample gave rise to the 32 T cell receptor beta chains below, sequenced in a study of T-cell reconstitution after alpha-beta-depleted transplantation in children. Preparing the TCRbeta library involved the use of unique molecular identifiers. Each CDR3 protein gets one entry after TCRdb re-called the PCR reads with MiXCR. Of roughly 340,000 distinct CDR3 sequences in the sample, around 15% are singletons; the top ten hold just over 40%. Sequenced material: PBMCs, mostly from graft donor cells, taken 360 days after TCRalphabeta/CD19-depleted stem cell transplant. The receptor set was obtained from a male patient aged 2-15 years who had a stem cell transplant for acute lymphoblastic leukemia, so the T cells may come from the graft donor.

In its sample, this clonotype was seen a few times. The chain uses TRBV5-1 and TRBJ2-7, with D perhaps given as TRBD1 or TRBD2 (6 bases each). Germline loops: CDR1 SGHRS, CDR2 YFSETQ. Trimming cost V 4 bases and J 5 bases, with 16 bases left between them. The CDR3 totals 14 residues. CDR3 nucleotide sequence: TGCGCCAGCAGCACGGAAGGGGGGCGAAACGAGCAGTACTTC. This gives the protein CASSTEGGRNEQYF.

The chain employs TRBV12-3 or TRBV12-4 and TRBJ2-1; TRBD2 matches at 12 bases. This CDR3 is 15 amino acids long. V lost 5 bases, J lost 8 bases, and 7 bases stayed unmatched. The DNA for the CDR3 is TGTGCCAGCAGTGAGACTAGCGGGAGAGTCGATGAGCAGTTCTTC. It specifies CASSETSGRVDEQFF.

V and J are TRBV12-3 or TRBV12-4 and TRBJ2-2, with no clear D. This CDR3 is built from 14 residues. The V and J ends lost 5 bases and 3 bases respectively, with 10 bases between them. The CDR3, as DNA: TGTGCCAGCAGTCCGCAGGAATACACCGGGGAGCTGTTTTTT. This gives the protein CASSPQEYTGELFF.

This clonotype came up a few times. This chain links TRBV12-3 or TRBV12-4 with TRBJ1-2; D is unclear. The CDR3 consists of 13 residues. Trimming stripped 4 bases from V and 6 bases from J, with 12 bases between. CDR3 sequence reads: CASSYGVIDGYTF. The DNA for the CDR3 is TGTGCCAGCAGTTACGGGGTGATCGATGGCTACACCTTC.

At least ten counts were recorded for this clonotype. V and J are TRBV7-3 and TRBJ2-1, with D possibly TRBD2 on 6 matching bases. V shed 2 bases and J shed 7 bases, with 15 bases lying between them. CDR1 and CDR2 from the germline V gene are SGHTA and FQGTGA. This CDR3 is 15 amino acids long. DNA of the CDR3: TGTGCCAGCAGCTTAGGAGGGAGAGGAGGTAATGAGCAGTTCTTC. Amino acids: CASSLGGRGGNEQFF.

This clonotype showed up many times. The chain carries TRBV7-8 and TRBJ2-1; 9 positions agree with TRBD2. Germline loops: CDR1 SGHVS, CDR2 FQNEAQ. The CDR3 totals 17 residues. The trim removed 5 bases at V and 0 bases at J, leaving 8 bases unmatched. In DNA form, the CDR3 reads TGTGCCAGCAGCGTCCCTAGAGCGGGAGGCTCCTACAATGAGCAGTTCTTC. Translation gives CASSVPRAGGSYNEQFF.

The V gene is TRBV4-2, the J gene TRBJ1-2, with 7 positions matching TRBD1. Germline V CDR1 and CDR2: LGHNA, YNFKEQ. V lost 0 bases and J lost 5; bases outside the gene matches: 12. This CDR3 is 17 amino acids long. CDR3 nucleotides: TGTGCCAGCAGCCAAGAAATGGGGACAGCGGGAGCGTATGGCTACACCTTC. Amino acid sequence: CASSQEMGTAGAYGYTF.

This clonotype was observed at least ten times. The chain is built from TRBV28 and TRBJ2-5; D is perhaps TRBD1 or TRBD2 (5 bases each). The germline V gene encodes CDR1 MDHEN and CDR2 SYDVKM. V shed 8 bases and J shed 3 bases, with 10 bases lying between them. The CDR3 sequence is 12 residues long. This chain's CDR3 is CASGTLKETQYF. For the CDR3, the DNA is TGTGCCAGCGGGACGCTAAAAGAGACCCAGTACTTC.

V usage is TRBV30 and J usage is TRBJ1-4; D remains unclear. Germline values: CDR1 GTSNPN, CDR2 SVGIG (reference sequence). The CDR3 totals 10 residues. V lost 7 bases, J lost 8 bases, and 8 bases lay in between. CDR3 loop: CALGGEKLFF. CDR3 coding DNA: TGTGCCTTGGGAGGGGAAAAACTGTTTTTT.

This clonotype was observed once. The V call is TRBV7-2, the J call TRBJ2-7; D unresolved. The CDR3 totals 13 residues. Trimming shortened V by 4 bases and J by 6 bases, and 13 bases separated the two germline ends. In germline, CDR1 is SGHTA, CDR2 FQGNSA. The CDR3: CASSSQSNIEQYF. CDR3 nucleotides: TGTGCCAGCAGCTCCCAGTCCAACATCGAGCAGTACTTC.

This clonotype was counted between two and nine times. This chain uses TRBV12-3 or TRBV12-4 with TRBJ2-3; D unresolved. This CDR3 has 16 residues. V lost 0 bases to trimming and J lost 0 bases, with 10 bases between them. CDR3 sequence: CASSLAPSRSTDTQYF. In DNA form, the CDR3 reads TGTGCCAGCAGTTTAGCGCCCAGCAGAAGCACAGATACGCAGTATTTT.

This clonotype was seen more than once but under ten times. The chain joins TRBV29-1 to TRBJ2-2, with a weak D call TRBD2 (5 bases). This CDR3 has 13 amino acids. The V gene lost 1 base and the J gene lost 6 bases, with 9 bases spanning the gap. The germline V gene has CDR1 SQVTM and CDR2 ANQGSEA. The CDR3 sequence: CSVEVTRAGELFF. CDR3 DNA: TGCAGCGTTGAAGTAACTAGGGCCGGGGAGCTGTTTTTT.

This clonotype was seen only a few times. The chain employs TRBV21-1 and TRBJ2-7; TRBD2, the table's D call, lacks a check against the DNA. TRBV21-1 is labeled a pseudogene. The length of the CDR3 is 16 residues. The CDR3 sequence: CASSKSSGRAIYEQYF. DNA for the CDR3: TGTGCCAGCAGCAAAAGTAGCGGGAGGGCAATCTACGAGCAGTACTTC.

This clonotype was found many times. This chain connects TRBV5-1 to TRBJ2-5, with D possibly matching TRBD1 (6 bases). This CDR3 spans 12 amino acids. The V end was cut by 6 bases, the J end by 4 bases, with 10 bases between. The germline V gene has CDR1 SGHRS and CDR2 YFSETQ. In DNA form, the CDR3 reads TGCGCCAGCACCCAGGGGACAGAGACCCAGTACTTC. Amino acid sequence: CASTQGTETQYF. Full variable domain (missing parts from reference TRBV5-1 and TRBJ2-5): KAGVTQTPRYLIKTRGQQVTLSCSPISGHRSVSWYQQTPGQGLQFLFEYFSETQRNKGNFPGRFSGRQFSNSRSEMNVSTLELGDSALYLCASTQGTETQYFGPGTRLLVL.

This rearrangement joins TRBV6-5 to TRBJ1-2; a possible D gene is TRBD1 (5 bases). V shed 1 base and J shed 4 bases, with 19 bases lying between them. This CDR3 has 17 amino acids. Germline V gene lookup returns CDR1 MNHEY and CDR2 SVGAGI. This CDR3 reads CASSYWQGRGRSYGYTF. The CDR3 DNA reads TGTGCCAGCAGTTACTGGCAGGGACGGGGAAGAAGCTATGGCTACACCTTC.

This clonotype was seen only a few times. V and J are TRBV5-1 and TRBJ2-7; no clear D gene. The CDR3 runs to 15 residues. Germline V lookup: CDR1 SGHRS, CDR2 YFSETQ. Trimming took 0 bases from V and 1 from J, leaving 11 bases between them. CDR3 amino acids: CASSLEGTASYEQYF. In nucleotides, the CDR3 is TGCGCCAGCAGCTTGGAGGGAACGGCGTCCTACGAGCAGTACTTC.

This clonotype was observed a few times. The chain joins TRBV9 to TRBJ2-2, with unresolved D. The CDR3 covers 15 residues. Germline V CDR1 and CDR2: SGDLS, YYNGEE. The V gene lost 4 bases and the J gene lost 4 bases, with 14 bases spanning the gap. The chain's CDR3 is CASSPSGMGTGELFF. Written as DNA, the CDR3 is TGTGCCAGCAGCCCCTCGGGTATGGGCACCGGGGAGCTGTTTTTT.

This clonotype was seen a handful of times. V and J are TRBV12-3 or TRBV12-4 and TRBJ1-2; 10 nucleotides align to TRBD1. Trimming at V came to 8 bases and at J to 12 bases, leaving 15 bases not matched to a gene. The CDR3 has 14 residues. DNA of the CDR3: TGTGCCAGCGCATTTCCCGGGACAGGGGACGGCAACACCTTC. Translated, it gives CASAFPGTGDGNTF.

J is TRBJ2-1 and V is TRBV5-1; 8 bases line up with TRBD2. CDR3 length: 14 amino acids. The V segment lost 3 bases and the J segment 8 bases; nucleotides outside the gene matches: 7. The germline V gene encodes CDR1 SGHRS and CDR2 YFSETQ. DNA for the CDR3: TGCGCCAGCAGCTCCGGGACTAGATCTGATGAGCAGTTCTTC. Amino acid sequence: CASSSGTRSDEQFF.

This rearrangement joins TRBV29-1 to TRBJ2-5; 7 nucleotides align to TRBD1. After removal of 4 bases from V and 4 bases from J, the junction contained 3 bases not matched to a gene. Looked up from germline, CDR1 is SQVTM and CDR2 is ANQGSEA. This CDR3 spans 12 amino acids. The CDR3 nucleotides read TGCAGCGTTGCTAGGGGGCGAGAGACCCAGTACTTC. Amino acids: CSVARGRETQYF.

This rearrangement joins TRBV29-1 to TRBJ2-2; TRBD1 aligns across 7 bases. This CDR3 has 15 amino acids. The germline V gene has CDR1 SQVTM and CDR2 ANQGSEA. V lost 4 bases and J lost 4; bases outside the gene matches: 9. The CDR3 coding sequence is TGCAGCGTTGCGGGCCGGGACAGCCTCACCGGGGAGCTGTTTTTT. It yields the protein CSVAGRDSLTGELFF.

The V gene is TRBV30, the J gene TRBJ1-1, with a weak D call TRBD1 (5 bases). Trimming pared 4 bases from V and 3 bases from J, leaving 12 bases between. This CDR3 spans 13 amino acids. The germline CDR1 and CDR2 sequences are GTSNPN and SVGIG (reference sequence). The chain's CDR3 is CAWNSGRDTEAFF. The CDR3 nucleotides read TGTGCCTGGAACTCAGGGAGGGACACTGAAGCTTTCTTT.

The rearrangement uses TRBV11-2 and TRBJ2-1; 13 bases line up with TRBD2. Germline values: CDR1 SGHAT, CDR2 FQNNGV. V shed 5 bases and J 9 bases; nucleotides not matched to a gene: 7. The CDR3 contains 15 residues. The CDR3 loop is CASSRGTSGKLEQFF. The CDR3, as DNA: TGTGCCAGCAGCCGAGGGACTAGCGGGAAACTTGAGCAGTTCTTC.

V and J are TRBV5-1 and TRBJ2-7; 9 bases are shared with TRBD1. The CDR3 has 17 amino acids. The germline gives CDR1 SGHRS, CDR2 YFSETQ. V lost 0 bases to trimming and J lost 3 bases; unmatched junction nucleotides: 10. The CDR3 reads CASSLEVVGQGHYEQYF. DNA for the CDR3: TGCGCCAGCAGCTTGGAGGTAGTGGGACAGGGTCACTACGAGCAGTACTTC.

This chain uses TRBV12-3 or TRBV12-4 with TRBJ1-5, with no clear D. This CDR3 is built from 14 residues. With 6 bases removed from V and 4 bases from J, the gap between germline ends came to 13 bases. In DNA, the CDR3 is TGTGCCAGCAGATCCGGGATCATGAATCAGCCCCAGCATTTT. Translating it yields CASRSGIMNQPQHF.

V usage is TRBV10-3 and J usage is TRBJ2-7; the match to TRBD2 covers 11 bases. This CDR3 has 16 amino acids. The junction had 6 bases not matched to a gene; V was cut back by 5 bases and J by 0 bases. Germline values: CDR1 ENHRY, CDR2 SYGVKD. The CDR3, as DNA: TGTGCCATCAGTAAGACTAGCGGGACCTACTCCTACGAGCAGTACTTC. This codes for CAISKTSGTYSYEQYF.

This clonotype was seen more than once but under ten times. The genes are TRBV24-1 and TRBJ2-7; no firm D call. Trimming pared 1 base from V and 3 bases from J, leaving 9 bases between. In germline, CDR1 is KGHDR, CDR2 SFDVKD. The CDR3 is made up of 14 amino acids. This chain's CDR3 is CATSDFVQCYEQYF. CDR3 sequence (DNA): TGTGCCACCAGTGATTTTGTCCAATGCTACGAGCAGTACTTC.

The CDR3 reads CSAPGQVQETQYF. As DNA, the CDR3 is TGCAGTGCGCCGGGACAGGTCCAAGAGACCCAGTACTTC. The V call is TRBV20-1, the J call TRBJ2-5, with TRBD1 identical over 8 bases. CDR3 length: 13 amino acids. Trimming at V came to 6 bases and at J to 1 base, leaving 4 bases not matched to a gene. Germline V CDR1 and CDR2: DFQATT, SNEGSKA (reference sequence).

This clonotype has ten or more counts. The chain uses TRBV18 and TRBJ2-3, with D unclear. CDR3 length: 13 amino acids. V lost 3 bases and J lost 5, with 9 bases in between. From germline, CDR1 is KGHSH and CDR2 LQKENI. As DNA, the CDR3 is TGTGCCAGCTCACCGCTCCTAGGAGATACGCAGTATTTT. It is translated as CASSPLLGDTQYF.

This clonotype was seen more than once but under ten times. The chain employs TRBV20-1 and TRBJ2-3, with unresolved D. V lost 1 base, J lost 5 bases, and 10 bases lay in between. The CDR3 runs 13 residues. Germline-derived CDR1 and CDR2 are DFQATT and SNEGSKA (reference sequence). CDR3: CSARVNLGDTQYF. CDR3 sequence (DNA): TGCAGTGCTAGAGTGAACCTCGGAGATACGCAGTATTTT.

This clonotype appeared many times. The rearrangement links TRBV6-6 to TRBJ1-5; TRBD1 matches at 8 bases. The CDR3 contains 20 residues. Germline-derived CDR1 and CDR2 are MNHNY and SVGAGI (reference sequence). J was trimmed by 0 bases and V by 2 bases; bases with no gene match: 15. CDR3 sequence: CASSYDQGASSPYSNQPQHF. The CDR3 bases are TGTGCCAGCAGTTACGACCAGGGGGCGAGTTCCCCTTATAGCAATCAGCCCCAGCATTTT.

This clonotype has ten or more counts. V is TRBV20-1 and J is TRBJ2-1; D may be TRBD1 (6 bases). Germline-derived CDR1 and CDR2 are DFQATT and SNEGSKA (reference sequence). CDR3 length: 11 residues. V lost 3 bases to trimming and J lost 12 bases, with 12 bases between them. The CDR3 here is CSASTLGAQFF. The CDR3 nucleotides read TGCAGTGCTAGTACCCTGGGGGCGCAGTTCTTC.